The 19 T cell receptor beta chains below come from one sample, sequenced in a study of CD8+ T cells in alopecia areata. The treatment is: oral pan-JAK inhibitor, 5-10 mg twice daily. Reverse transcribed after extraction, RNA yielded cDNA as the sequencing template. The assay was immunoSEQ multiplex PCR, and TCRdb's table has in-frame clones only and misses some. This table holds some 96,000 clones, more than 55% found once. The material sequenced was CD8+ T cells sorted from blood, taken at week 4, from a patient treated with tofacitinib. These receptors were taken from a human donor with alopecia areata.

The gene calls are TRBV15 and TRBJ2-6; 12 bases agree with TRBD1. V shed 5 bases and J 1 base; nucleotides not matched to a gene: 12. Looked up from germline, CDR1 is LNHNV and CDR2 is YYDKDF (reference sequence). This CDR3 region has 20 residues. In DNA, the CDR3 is TGTGCCACCAGCGCTCCCAGGGGACAGGGGGCTATTTCTGGGGCCAACGTCCTGACTTTC. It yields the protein CATSAPRGQGAISGANVLTF.

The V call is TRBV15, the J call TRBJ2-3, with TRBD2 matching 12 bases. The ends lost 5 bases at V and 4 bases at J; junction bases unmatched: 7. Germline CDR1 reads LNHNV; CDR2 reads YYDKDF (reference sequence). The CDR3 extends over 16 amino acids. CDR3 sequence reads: CATSEQRLAGADTQYF. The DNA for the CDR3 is TGTGCCACCAGCGAGCAAAGACTAGCGGGAGCAGATACGCAGTATTTT. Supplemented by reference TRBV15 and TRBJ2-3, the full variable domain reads DAMVIQNPRYQVTQFGKPVTLSCSQTLNHNVMYWYQQKSSQAPKLLFHYYDKDFNNEADTPDNFQSRRPNTSFCFLDIRSPGLGDTAMYLCATSEQRLAGADTQYFGPGTRLTVL.

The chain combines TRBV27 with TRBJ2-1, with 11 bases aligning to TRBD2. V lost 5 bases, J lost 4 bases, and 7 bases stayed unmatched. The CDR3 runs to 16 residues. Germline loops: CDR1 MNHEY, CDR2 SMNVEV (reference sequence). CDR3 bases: TGTGCCAGCAGTGCCGGGACTAGCGGAAAGTACAATGAGCAGTTCTTC. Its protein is CASSAGTSGKYNEQFF.

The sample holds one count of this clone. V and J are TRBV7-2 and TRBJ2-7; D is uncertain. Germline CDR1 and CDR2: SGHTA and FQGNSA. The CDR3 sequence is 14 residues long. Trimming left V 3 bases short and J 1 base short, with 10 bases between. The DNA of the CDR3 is TGTGCCAGCAGCTTGTTCCGTCCGTCCTACGAGCAGTACTTC. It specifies CASSLFRPSYEQYF.

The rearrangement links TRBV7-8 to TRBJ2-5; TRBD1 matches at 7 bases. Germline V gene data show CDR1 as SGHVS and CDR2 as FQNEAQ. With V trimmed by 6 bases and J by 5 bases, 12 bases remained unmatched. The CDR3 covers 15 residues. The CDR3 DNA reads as TGTGCCAGCAGACATGAAGGGGGCCCTACGGAGACCCAGTACTTC. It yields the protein CASRHEGGPTETQYF.

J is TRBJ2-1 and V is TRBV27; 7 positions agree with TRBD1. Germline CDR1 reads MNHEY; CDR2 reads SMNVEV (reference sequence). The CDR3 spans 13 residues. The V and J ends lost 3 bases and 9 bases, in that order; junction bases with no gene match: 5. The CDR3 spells CASSLSGTVEQFF. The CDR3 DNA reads TGTGCCAGCAGTTTGTCCGGGACAGTTGAGCAGTTCTTC.

CDR3 region: CASSGTLRLEQYF. The CDR3 coding sequence is TGTGCCAGCAGCGGAACTCTTAGGCTCGAGCAGTACTTC. The chain uses TRBV7-9 and TRBJ2-7; no clear D gene. Germline V gene lookup returns CDR1 SEHNR and CDR2 FQNEAQ (reference sequence). Trimming took 5 bases from V and 6 from J, leaving 14 bases between them. This CDR3 comprises 13 residues.

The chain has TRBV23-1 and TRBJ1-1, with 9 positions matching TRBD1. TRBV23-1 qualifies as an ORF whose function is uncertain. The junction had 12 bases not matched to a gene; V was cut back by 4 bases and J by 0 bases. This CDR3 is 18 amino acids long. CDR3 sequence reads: CASSPPAPRQGVNTEAFF. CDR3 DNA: TGCGCCAGCAGTCCCCCGGCCCCTAGACAGGGGGTGAACACTGAAGCTTTCTTT.

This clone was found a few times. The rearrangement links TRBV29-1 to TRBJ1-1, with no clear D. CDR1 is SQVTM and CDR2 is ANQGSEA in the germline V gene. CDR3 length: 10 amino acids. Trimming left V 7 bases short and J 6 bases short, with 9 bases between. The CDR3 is CSAIRAEAFF. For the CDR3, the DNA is TGCAGCGCCATCCGGGCTGAAGCTTTCTTT.

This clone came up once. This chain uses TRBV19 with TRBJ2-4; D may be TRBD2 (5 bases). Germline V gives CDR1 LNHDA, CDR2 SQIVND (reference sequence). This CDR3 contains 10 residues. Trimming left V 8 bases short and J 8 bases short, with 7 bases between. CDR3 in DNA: TGTGCCAGTGAGGGCGACATTCAGTACTTC. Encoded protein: CASEGDIQYF.

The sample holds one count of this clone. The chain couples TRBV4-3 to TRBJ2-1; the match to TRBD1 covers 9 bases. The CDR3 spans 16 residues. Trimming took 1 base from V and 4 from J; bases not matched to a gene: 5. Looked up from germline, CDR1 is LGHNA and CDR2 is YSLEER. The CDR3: CASSQATGGTYNEQFF. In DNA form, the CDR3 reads TGCGCCAGCAGCCAAGCGACAGGGGGAACTTACAATGAGCAGTTCTTC.

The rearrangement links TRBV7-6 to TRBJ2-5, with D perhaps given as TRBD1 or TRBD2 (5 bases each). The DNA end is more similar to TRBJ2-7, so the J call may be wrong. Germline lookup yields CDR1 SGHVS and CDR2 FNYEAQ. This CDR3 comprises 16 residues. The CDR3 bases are TGTGCCAGCAGCCCCCAGGGACCGCAGTTCTCCTACGAGCAGTACTTC. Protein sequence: CASSPQGPQFSYEQYF.

The CDR3 spells CASSQGGIGQPQHF. The CDR3, as DNA: TGCGCCAGCAGCCAAGGAGGGATAGGTCAGCCCCAGCATTTT. The chain recombines TRBV4-3 with TRBJ1-5; D is unclear. The CDR3 has 14 residues. The ends were cut back, 1 base at V and 6 bases at J, with 10 bases in the middle. Looked up from germline, CDR1 is LGHNA and CDR2 is YSLEER.

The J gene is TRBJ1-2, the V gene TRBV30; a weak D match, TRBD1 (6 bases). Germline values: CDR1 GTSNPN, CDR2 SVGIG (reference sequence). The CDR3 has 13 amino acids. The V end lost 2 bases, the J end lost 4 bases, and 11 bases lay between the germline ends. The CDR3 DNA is TGTGCCTGGAGTCAAACAGGGTCCTATGGCTACACCTTC. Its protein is CAWSQTGSYGYTF.

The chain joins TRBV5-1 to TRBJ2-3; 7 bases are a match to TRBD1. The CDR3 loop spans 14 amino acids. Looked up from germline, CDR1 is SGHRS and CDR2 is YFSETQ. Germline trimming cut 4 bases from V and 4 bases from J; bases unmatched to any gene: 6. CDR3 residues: CASSLDQGADTQYF. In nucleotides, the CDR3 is TGCGCCAGCAGCCTTGACCAGGGGGCAGATACGCAGTATTTT.

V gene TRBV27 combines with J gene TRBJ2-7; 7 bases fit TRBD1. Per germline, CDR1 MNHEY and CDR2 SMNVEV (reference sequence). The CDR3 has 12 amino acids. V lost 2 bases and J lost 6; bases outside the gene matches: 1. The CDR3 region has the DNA TGTGCCAGCAGTTTACCAGGGGGCGAGCAGTACTTC. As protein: CASSLPGGEQYF.

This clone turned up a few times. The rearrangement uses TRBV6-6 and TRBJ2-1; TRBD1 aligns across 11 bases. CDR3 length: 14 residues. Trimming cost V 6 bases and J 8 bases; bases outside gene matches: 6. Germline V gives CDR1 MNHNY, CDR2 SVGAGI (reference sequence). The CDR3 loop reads CASSRTGGMDEQFF. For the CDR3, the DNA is TGTGCCAGCAGCCGGACAGGGGGCATGGATGAGCAGTTCTTC.

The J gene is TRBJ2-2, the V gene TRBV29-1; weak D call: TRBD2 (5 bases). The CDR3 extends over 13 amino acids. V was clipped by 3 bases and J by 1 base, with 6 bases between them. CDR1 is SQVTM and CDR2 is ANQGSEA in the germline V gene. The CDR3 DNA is TGCAGCGTTGATGGAGGGAACACCGGGGAGCTGTTTTTT. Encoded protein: CSVDGGNTGELFF.

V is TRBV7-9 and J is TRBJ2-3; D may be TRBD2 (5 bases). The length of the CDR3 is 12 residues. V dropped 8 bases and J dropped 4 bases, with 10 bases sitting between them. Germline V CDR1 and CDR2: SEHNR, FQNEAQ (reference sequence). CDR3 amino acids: CASRLAPDTQYF. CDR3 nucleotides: TGTGCCAGCCGGCTAGCCCCAGATACGCAGTATTTT.